Listed below are T cell receptor beta chains from one sample, sequenced in a study of T-cell memory formation after mild COVID-19. Via MiXCR, TCRdb re-called the 5' RACE reads, giving one row per CDR3 protein. The sample lists roughly 130,000 distinct CDR3 sequences; approximately 15% were seen once. Sequenced input: PBMCs or a T cell subset sorted from them (not recorded which). These receptors were taken from an adult woman who had mild COVID-19 (a few samples of this study predate the infection). Cell type and time point are not known. Each CDR3 is given with its conserved first and last residue. The D gene is left open where the match is weak. Where a row states a size, it is once, few, many or the class of an expanded clone; other rows omit it.

CASSGLGEQFF	TGTGCCAGCAGCGGGCTTGGAGAGCAGTTCTTC	.	11	TRBV14	few	TRBJ2-1
CASSQDYRDEQYF	TGTGCCAGCAGCCAAGATTACAGGGACGAGCAGTACTTC	.	13	TRBV14	.	TRBJ2-7
CASSLPNTGELFF	TGTGCCAGCAGCTTGCCGAACACCGGGGAGCTGTTTTTT	.	13	TRBV5-4	.	TRBJ2-2
CASSLSGQQETQYF	TGTGCCAGCAGCTTGTCTGGACAGCAAGAGACCCAGTACTTC	.	14	TRBV5-5	.	TRBJ2-5
CASSLSGGDQPQHF	TGCGCCAGCAGCTTGTCGGGGGGGGATCAGCCCCAGCATTTT	.	14	TRBV5-1	few	TRBJ1-5
CATSDGTGPYEQYF	TGTGCCACCAGTGATGGGACAGGCCCCTACGAGCAGTACTTC	TRBD1	14	TRBV24-1	.	TRBJ2-7
CSVELLAVRYNEQFF	TGCAGCGTTGAACTCCTAGCGGTCCGATACAATGAGCAGTTCTTC	TRBD2	15	TRBV29-1	few	TRBJ2-1
CASSSDTGWAYEQYF	TGTGCCAGCAGCTCCGACACGGGTTGGGCCTACGAGCAGTACTTC	.	15	TRBV7-9	.	TRBJ2-7
CATSDSTGWTEAFF	TGTGCCACCAGTGACTCGACAGGGTGGACTGAAGCTTTCTTT	TRBD1	14	TRBV24-1	.	TRBJ1-1
CATRQGAYQPQHF	TGTGCCACCAGACAGGGGGCATATCAGCCCCAGCATTTT	TRBD1	13	TRBV24-1	.	TRBJ1-5
CSVGEGGPQYF	TGCAGCGTTGGAGAGGGGGGCCCACAGTACTTC	.	11	TRBV29-1	.	TRBJ2-5
CASSLEGAFSGELFF	TGTGCCAGCAGCTTAGAGGGGGCTTTTTCCGGGGAGCTGTTTTTT	TRBD1	15	TRBV7-6	few	TRBJ2-2
CASSVYNEQFF	TGTGCCAGCAGCGTGTACAATGAGCAGTTCTTC	.	11	TRBV11-2	many	TRBJ2-1
CATSDLTSGGAYEQFF	TGTGCCACCAGTGATTTGACTAGCGGGGGGGCATATGAGCAGTTCTTC	TRBD2	16	TRBV24-1	many	TRBJ2-1
CASSFRRSGANVLTF	TGTGCCAGCAGTTTTAGGCGCTCTGGGGCCAACGTCCTGACTTTC	.	15	TRBV12-3/TRBV12-4	.	TRBJ2-6
CASGGERGPGNEQFF	TGCGCCAGTGGAGGTGAGCGGGGGCCGGGAAATGAGCAGTTCTTC	TRBD2	15	TRBV5-1	.	TRBJ2-1
CASSYQGAGEAFF	TGTGCCAGCAGTTACCAGGGGGCAGGGGAAGCTTTCTTT	TRBD1	13	TRBV6-5	few	TRBJ1-1
CASSNLNRNTEAFF	TGTGCCAGCAGCAACCTCAATAGGAACACTGAAGCTTTCTTT	.	14	TRBV11-2	few	TRBJ1-1
CASSGPSEQYF	TGTGCCAGCAGCGGGCCGTCCGAGCAGTACTTC	.	11	TRBV5-6	few	TRBJ2-7
CASTRSRLGRGIF	TGTGCCAGCACCCGATCTAGGCTCGGGCGGGGGATCTTC	TRBD2	13	TRBV7-2	.	TRBJ2-1
CASSPLLTTGELFF	TGTGCCAGCAGCCCCTTATTGACCACCGGGGAGCTGTTTTTT	.	14	TRBV12-3/TRBV12-4	.	TRBJ2-2
CASSGAGGYEQYF	TGTGCCAGCAGCGGAGCGGGAGGCTACGAGCAGTACTTC	TRBD2	13	TRBV7-9	few	TRBJ2-7
CASSLAIYQRGGLGTDTQYF	TGTGCCAGCAGCTTAGCGATATACCAGCGGGGGGGCCTGGGCACAGATACGCAGTATTTT	TRBD2	20	TRBV7-2	few	TRBJ2-3
CASSPSPGGRYTDTQYF	TGTGCCAGCAGCCCGAGCCCCGGGGGCCGATACACAGATACGCAGTATTTT	.	17	TRBV9	few	TRBJ2-3
CASSYFLRIRGQETQYF	TGTGCCAGCAGTTACTTCCTTAGGATACGAGGACAAGAGACCCAGTACTTC	.	17	TRBV6-2/TRBV6-3	few	TRBJ2-5
CASSLDAWAGETQYF	TGTGCCAGCAGCTTAGATGCGTGGGCTGGGGAGACCCAGTACTTC	.	15	TRBV7-2	few	TRBJ2-5
CASRLGPTVRETQYF	TGTGCCAGCAGGCTAGGACCCACGGTTAGGGAGACCCAGTACTTC	.	15	TRBV6-1	.	TRBJ2-5
CASSYGTGGGNTEAFF	TGTGCCAGCAGTTATGGGACAGGCGGAGGGAACACTGAAGCTTTCTTT	TRBD1	16	TRBV6-2/TRBV6-3	few	TRBJ1-1
CASSFRQATSGSPYEQYF	TGTGCCAGCAGCTTTCGGCAGGCGACTAGCGGGTCCCCCTACGAGCAGTACTTC	TRBD2	18	TRBV7-9	few	TRBJ2-7
CASSLPSVTGGQETQYF	TGCGCCAGCAGCTTGCCGTCTGTAACAGGGGGCCAAGAGACCCAGTACTTC	TRBD1	17	TRBV5-1	few	TRBJ2-5
CASSERGAREKLFF	TGTGCCAGCAGCGAGAGGGGGGCGCGTGAAAAACTGTTTTTT	.	14	TRBV7-8	.	TRBJ1-4
CSAPRAGSYYNEQFF	TGCAGTGCCCCAAGAGCGGGATCCTACTACAATGAGCAGTTCTTC	TRBD2	15	TRBV20-1	.	TRBJ2-1
CAIRAEETQYF	TGTGCCATCAGGGCAGAAGAGACCCAGTACTTC	.	11	TRBV10-3	.	TRBJ2-5
CAWRQRTSGGDTQYF	TGTGCCTGGAGACAAAGGACTAGCGGGGGAGATACGCAGTATTTT	TRBD2	15	TRBV30	.	TRBJ2-3
CSVPPGRETQYF	TGCAGCGTTCCCCCAGGACGGGAGACCCAGTACTTC	.	12	TRBV29-1	.	TRBJ2-5
CASSLERVNTGELFF	TGTGCCAGCAGCTTAGAGAGGGTGAACACCGGGGAGCTGTTTTTT	.	15	TRBV7-9	.	TRBJ2-2
CASSLVPGDDKQETQYF	TGTGCCAGCAGCTTAGTCCCGGGGGACGACAAGCAAGAGACCCAGTACTTC	.	17	TRBV7-6	.	TRBJ2-5
CASSSRQGGEQYF	TGTGCCAGCAGTTCCAGACAGGGCGGGGAGCAGTACTTC	TRBD1	13	TRBV12-3/TRBV12-4	.	TRBJ2-7
CSVDQGNTGELFF	TGCAGCGTTGATCAGGGGAACACCGGGGAGCTGTTTTTT	.	13	TRBV29-1	.	TRBJ2-2
CASSPGTSGTGRVNEQFF	TGTGCCAGCAGTCCTGGGACTAGCGGGACTGGAAGGGTCAATGAGCAGTTCTTC	TRBD2	18	TRBV7-3	.	TRBJ2-1
CASSRPEIAPYGYTF	TGTGCCAGCTCACGACCTGAGATTGCTCCGTATGGCTACACCTTC	.	15	TRBV18	.	TRBJ1-2
CATSDSGTRVYNEQFF	TGTGCCACCAGTGACTCCGGGACTAGAGTTTACAATGAGCAGTTCTTC	TRBD2	16	TRBV24-1	few	TRBJ2-1
CSARVGGLSGNTIYF	TGCAGTGCTAGAGTCGGAGGTCTCTCTGGAAACACCATATATTTT	.	15	TRBV20-1	few	TRBJ1-3
CASSLQRRGTGELFF	TGTGCCAGCAGCCTCCAGCGGAGGGGCACCGGGGAGCTGTTTTTT	.	15	TRBV7-2	few	TRBJ2-2
CASSSSPGQSLGGYTF	TGTGCCAGCAGCTCATCCCCGGGACAGAGCCTGGGAGGCTACACCTTC	TRBD1	16	TRBV7-9	.	TRBJ1-2
CASSFGQGSYGYTF	TGTGCCAGCAGCTTTGGACAGGGAAGTTATGGCTACACCTTC	TRBD1	14	TRBV5-6	.	TRBJ1-2